The 22 T cell receptor beta chains below were found in one sample sequenced in a study of human T cells and chemical hapten exposure. The time point: patch test 2, 6 weeks after DPC sensitization. Treatment defined: therapeutic diphenylcyclopropenone sensitization with weekly scalp DPC. TCRdb re-analysed the RACE reads in MiXCR, keeping a single row per CDR3 protein. This repertoire shows some 44,000 distinct CDR3 sequences, 8.9% found once; its top ten account for 15%. The sample was whole blood, taken in connection with sensitization to the hapten diphenylcyclopropenone (DPC). These receptors were taken from a woman aged 40 to 55 with alopecia areata. Some clones in this sample may be carry-over from other donors' samples.

This clonotype was picked up many times. At one boundary the junction diverges from the germline segment, which might be a read error. This chain joins TRBV7-2 and TRBJ2-1; tentative D call: TRBD1 (6 bases). The CDR3 totals 12 residues. CDR1 and CDR2 (germline): SGHTA, FQGNSA. The CDR3 nucleotides read TGTGCCAGCAGCCCTAGTTGGGGGCTCCGGCTCTTC. It encodes CASSPSWGLRLF.

This clonotype was detected many times. The rearrangement uses TRBV7-2 and TRBJ1-2; D gene unclear. Germline loops: CDR1 SGHTA, CDR2 FQGNSA. Deletions cut 0 bases from V and 0 bases from J, with 5 bases between. The CDR3 is 14 residues long. Here the CDR3 DNA reads TGTGCCAGCAGCTTAGCTAGTTCTAACTATGGCTACACCTTC. Translation: CASSLASSNYGYTF.

This clonotype has ten or more counts. This chain joins TRBV11-2 and TRBJ2-2; possibly TRBD2 for D (6 bases). V was clipped by 1 base and J by 4 bases, with 7 bases between them. Germline V gene data show CDR1 as SGHAT and CDR2 as FQNNGV. This CDR3 comprises 14 residues. The CDR3 protein is CASSLAGSTGELFF. The CDR3 coding sequence is TGTGCCAGCAGCTTAGCCGGGAGCACCGGGGAGCTGTTTTTT.

The chain is built from TRBV28 and TRBJ2-7, with D unresolved. The CDR3 has 16 amino acids. V dropped 6 bases and J dropped 3 bases, with 21 bases sitting between them. From germline, CDR1 is MDHEN and CDR2 SYDVKM. The CDR3 sequence: CASRQVNDPRHYEQYF. Written as DNA, the CDR3 is TGTGCCAGCAGGCAAGTTAATGACCCACGCCACTACGAGCAGTACTTC.

The sample holds a few counts of this clonotype. V usage is TRBV12-3 or TRBV12-4 and J usage is TRBJ1-2; D is ambiguous. The CDR3 is 16 residues long. The V gene lost 0 bases and the J gene lost 8 bases, with 19 bases spanning the gap. CDR3: CASSLAIGSPLRGYTF. CDR3 in DNA: TGTGCCAGCAGTTTAGCGATCGGGAGCCCCCTACGGGGCTACACCTTC.

Many counts were recorded for this clonotype. DNA for the CDR3: TGTGCCAGCAGCTTCCACGGGGCAGATACGCAGTATTTT. It translates to CASSFHGADTQYF. The chain recombines TRBV7-9 with TRBJ2-3, with D perhaps matching TRBD2 (5 bases). V lost 3 bases and J lost 4, with 8 bases in between. CDR3 length equals 13 residues. From germline, CDR1 is SEHNR and CDR2 FQNEAQ (reference sequence). Using reference TRBV7-9 and TRBJ2-3 for the parts outside the CDR3, the full variable domain is DTGVSQNPRHKITKRGQNVTFRCDPISEHNRLYWYRQTLGQGPEFLTYFQNEAQLEKSRLLSDRFSAERPKGSFSTLEIQRTEQGDSAMYLCASSFHGADTQYFGPGTRLTVL.

Many counts were recorded for this clonotype. V usage is TRBV29-1 and J usage is TRBJ1-2; D is undetermined. CDR3 length: 12 amino acids. Trimming took 3 bases from V and 0 from J, leaving 5 bases between them. Germline CDR1 reads SQVTM; CDR2 reads ANQGSEA. The DNA for the CDR3 is TGCAGCGTTGATTTCTCTAACTATGGCTACACCTTC. Translating it yields CSVDFSNYGYTF.

This clonotype was observed at least ten times. The gene calls are TRBV7-2 and TRBJ1-1; TRBD1 matches 11 bases. This CDR3 is built from 17 residues. In germline, CDR1 is SGHTA, CDR2 FQGNSA. The V gene end was trimmed by 2 bases and the J gene end by 1 base; junction bases not matched to a gene: 6. The CDR3 DNA is TGTGCCAGCAGCTTACTTGGACAGGGGGCAAGGAACACTGAAGCTTTCTTT. Its protein product is CASSLLGQGARNTEAFF. Variable domain in full (rest from reference TRBV7-2 and TRBJ1-1): GAGVSQSPSNKVTEKGKDVELRCDPISGHTALYWYRQSLGQGLEFLIYFQGNSAPDKSGLPSDRFSAERTGGSVSTLTIQRTQQEDSAVYLCASSLLGQGARNTEAFFGQGTRLTVV.

The CDR3 protein is CSAHYLFTGLNYGYTF. DNA for the CDR3: TGCAGTGCTCATTACCTCTTCACCGGCCTGAACTATGGCTACACCTTC. The chain is built from TRBV20-1 and TRBJ1-2; D is uncertain. The CDR3 is 16 residues long. V was clipped by 5 bases and J by 2 bases, with 21 bases between them. Germline values: CDR1 DFQATT, CDR2 SNEGSKA (reference sequence).

At least ten counts were recorded for this clonotype. The CDR3 nucleotides read TGTGCCAGCAGCAGAGCGGGGGACTTACTTAGCACAGATACGCAGTATTTT. Its protein product is CASSRAGDLLSTDTQYF. The chain recombines TRBV6-5 with TRBJ2-3, with 8 bases matching TRBD2. The CDR3 extends over 17 amino acids. The ends lost 6 bases at V and 0 bases at J; junction bases unmatched: 11. Germline lookup yields CDR1 MNHEY and CDR2 SVGAGI.

This clonotype has a count of ten or more. The chain couples TRBV4-3 to TRBJ1-6; possible D gene TRBD1, 6 bases. CDR1 and CDR2 (germline): LGHNA, YSLEER. CDR3 length: 14 residues. V lost 4 bases and J 6 bases, leaving 10 bases between the germline ends. CDR3 coding DNA: TGCGCCAGCAGCCGCAGGGGTGGTAATTCACCCCTCCACTTT. Residues: CASSRRGGNSPLHF.

This clonotype was counted many times. V and J are TRBV7-6 and TRBJ1-4; maybe TRBD1 (6 bases). The CDR3 contains 14 residues. The V end lost 3 bases, the J end lost 13 bases, and 18 bases lay between the germline ends. Looked up from germline, CDR1 is SGHVS and CDR2 is FNYEAQ. CDR3 loop: CASSLKQGGGLLFF. The CDR3, as DNA: TGTGCCAGCAGCTTGAAACAGGGAGGCGGCTTACTGTTTTTT.

The genes are TRBV20-1 and TRBJ1-6; D gene ambiguous. V was cut by 0 bases and J by 6 bases, with 6 bases left in between. This CDR3 spans 13 amino acids. Germline CDR1 reads DFQATT; CDR2 reads SNEGSKA (reference sequence). For the CDR3, the DNA is TGCAGTGCTAGAGAGAACCTTAATTCACCCCTCCACTTT. It translates to CSARENLNSPLHF.

This clonotype was observed at least ten times. The chain uses TRBV11-2 and TRBJ2-5; tentatively, D is TRBD2 (5 bases). Germline loops: CDR1 SGHAT, CDR2 FQNNGV. CDR3 length equals 13 residues. V was clipped by 1 base and J by 5 bases, with 8 bases between them. CDR3 amino acids: CASSLVSAETQYF. DNA for the CDR3: TGTGCCAGCAGCTTAGTTAGCGCGGAGACCCAGTACTTC.

This clonotype was counted many times. The CDR3 DNA is TGTGCCAGCAGCCAAAACCGGGACTCTAAGCAGTTCTTC. The encoded protein is CASSQNRDSKQFF. The chain employs TRBV3-1 and TRBJ2-1; D possibly corresponds to TRBD2 (6 bases). Germline-derived CDR1 and CDR2 are LGHDT and YNNKEL (reference sequence). V lost 2 bases, J lost 11 bases, and 13 bases lay in between. This CDR3 is built from 13 residues.

This clonotype has a handful of counts. This chain links TRBV4-1 with TRBJ1-2, with a tentative D call TRBD1 (6 bases). The CDR3 sequence is 15 residues long. CDR1 is MGHRA, CDR2 YSYEKL, per germline. V dropped 1 base and J dropped 2 bases, with 11 bases sitting between them. This CDR3 is CASSQGGRGNYGYTF. DNA for the CDR3: TGCGCCAGCAGCCAAGGAGGCAGGGGAAACTATGGCTACACCTTC.

This clonotype was recorded at least ten times. This rearrangement joins TRBV7-6 to TRBJ1-2; 8 bases match TRBD1. CDR1 and CDR2 (germline): SGHVS, FNYEAQ. The CDR3 has 14 residues. V dropped 5 bases and J dropped 5; count of bases not matched to a gene: 7. The CDR3 sequence is CASSPSGTGYGYTF. The CDR3 DNA reads TGTGCCAGCAGCCCATCCGGGACAGGATATGGCTACACCTTC.

The rearrangement joins TRBV2 to TRBJ1-6; D might be TRBD1 (5 bases). CDR3 size: 14 residues. Trimming stripped 6 bases from V and 9 bases from J, with 15 bases between. Germline loops: CDR1 SNHLY, CDR2 FYNNEI. CDR3 loop: CASRDRRTSSPLHF. Written as DNA, the CDR3 is TGTGCCAGCAGGGACCGGCGGACATCTTCACCCCTCCACTTT.

This clonotype was recorded many times. The chain uses TRBV29-1 and TRBJ2-7; possible D gene TRBD2, 5 bases. This CDR3 spans 15 amino acids. Deletions cut 0 bases from V and 0 bases from J, with 12 bases between. Looked up from germline, CDR1 is SQVTM and CDR2 is ANQGSEA. The DNA for the CDR3 is TGCAGCGTTGAAGACCTGACCGGGAACTCCTACGAGCAGTACTTC. Amino acid sequence: CSVEDLTGNSYEQYF.

There are a few counts of this clonotype. The chain couples TRBV5-1 to TRBJ1-1; no firm D call. This CDR3 contains 15 residues. Trimming pared 4 bases from V and 1 base from J, leaving 14 bases between. Germline CDR1 is SGHRS and CDR2 is YFSETQ. The CDR3 is CASSPDVRQNTEAFF. The CDR3, as DNA: TGCGCCAGCAGCCCGGATGTCCGGCAGAACACTGAAGCTTTCTTT.

This clonotype came up many times. The CDR3 protein is CASSASGGTYEQYF. Here the CDR3 DNA reads TGTGCCAGCAGCGCTAGTGGGGGTACCTACGAGCAGTACTTC. V gene TRBV9 combines with J gene TRBJ2-7, with D tentatively TRBD1 or TRBD2 (5 bases each). V was pared by 3 bases and J by 2 bases, with 12 bases between. Looked up from germline, CDR1 is SGDLS and CDR2 is YYNGEE. CDR3 length equals 14 residues. Full variable domain (missing parts from reference TRBV9 and TRBJ2-7): DSGVTQTPKHLITATGQRVTLRCSPRSGDLSVYWYQQSLDQGLQFLIQYYNGEERAKGNILERFSAQQFPDLHSELNLSSLELGDSALYFCASSASGGTYEQYFGPGTRLTVT.

This clonotype occurred many times. This chain links TRBV5-6 with TRBJ1-1; perhaps TRBD1 as D (5 bases). The CDR3 length is 14 residues. V lost 2 bases to trimming and J lost 0 bases, with 8 bases between them. The germline V gene has CDR1 SGHDT and CDR2 YYEEEE. As DNA, the CDR3 is TGTGCCAGCAGCTTTCAGGGATTGAACACTGAAGCTTTCTTT. It yields the protein CASSFQGLNTEAFF.